Presented here are 10 T cell receptor beta chains from one specimen sequenced in a study of T cells in Graves' hyperthyroidism and ophthalmopathy. Amplification targeted TCR beta CDR3 regions from RNA transcripts. The study used the HTBI primer set for a first-round RT-PCR of the TCR CDR3. TCRdb re-called the multiplex PCR reads with MiXCR, one entry per CDR3 protein. The sample holds under 350,000 distinct CDR3 sequences, under 25% seen once. The sequenced sample was blood. Source of these receptors: a woman aged 45 to 65 with Graves' hyperthyroidism.

The sample holds many counts of this clonotype. The genes are TRBV28 and TRBJ1-6; 7 nucleotides align to TRBD1. This CDR3 contains 13 residues. Trimming removed 6 bases from V and 12 bases from J; junction bases left unmatched: 8. From germline, CDR1 is MDHEN and CDR2 SYDVKM. The CDR3: CASRGTDKVPLHF. In DNA, the CDR3 is TGTGCCAGCAGGGGGACAGATAAAGTACCCCTCCACTTT.

Ten or more counts support this clonotype. CDR3 protein: CASSPDGQGGGKLFF. CDR3 bases: TGTGCCAGCTCACCTGACGGACAGGGTGGCGGAAAACTGTTTTTT. The V call is TRBV18, the J call TRBJ1-4; 8 bases agree with TRBD1. CDR1 is KGHSH and CDR2 is LQKENI in the germline V gene. J lost 10 bases, V lost 3 bases, and 10 bases had no gene match. The CDR3 loop spans 15 amino acids. Based on the CDR3 plus reference TRBV18 and TRBJ1-4, the full variable domain is NAGVMQNPRHLVRRRGQEARLRCSPMKGHSHVYWYRQLPEEGLKFMVYLQKENIIDESGMPKERFSAEFPKEGPSILRIQQVVRGDSAAYFCASSPDGQGGGKLFFGSGTQLSVL.

The rearrangement uses TRBV20-1 and TRBJ1-1; 7 bases line up with TRBD1. V was clipped by 5 bases and J by 0 bases; unmatched bases: 6. The germline V gene encodes CDR1 DFQATT and CDR2 SNEGSKA (reference sequence). The CDR3 is 14 residues long. The CDR3 coding sequence is TGCAGTGCTGGCCGGGACAGAATGAACACTGAAGCTTTCTTT. It translates to CSAGRDRMNTEAFF.

This clonotype has a count of ten or more. V and J are TRBV5-1 and TRBJ1-1; 10 positions match TRBD1. Per the germline V gene, CDR1 is SGHRS and CDR2 is YFSETQ. This CDR3 has 14 residues. J gave up 3 bases and V 4 bases, and 3 bases lay outside the gene matches. The CDR3 is CASSSDRGHTEAFF. Here the CDR3 DNA reads TGCGCCAGCAGCAGCGACAGGGGGCACACTGAAGCTTTCTTT.

This clonotype turned up a few times. V and J are TRBV7-8 and TRBJ1-1; no clear D gene. V lost 6 bases and J lost 0, with 8 bases in between. The germline CDR1 and CDR2 sequences are SGHVS and FQNEAQ. The CDR3 has 13 amino acids. CDR3 nucleotide sequence: TGTGCCAGCAGAAGAAGCATGAACACTGAAGCTTTCTTT. Residues: CASRRSMNTEAFF.

This clonotype was seen many times. V is TRBV2 and J is TRBJ2-3, with TRBD1 identical over 8 bases. The CDR3 spans 15 residues. Germline trimming cut 5 bases from V and 1 base from J; bases unmatched to any gene: 5. Germline V lookup: CDR1 SNHLY, CDR2 FYNNEI. The CDR3 nucleotides are TGTGCCAGCAGTCCCCGGGACAGGCGCACAGATACGCAGTATTTT. This encodes CASSPRDRRTDTQYF.

V is TRBV7-2 and J is TRBJ2-1, with 9 bases that match TRBD2. Germline V lookup: CDR1 SGHTA, CDR2 FQGNSA. Trimming took 0 bases from V and 6 from J; bases not matched to a gene: 3. The CDR3 is 15 residues long. CDR3 DNA sequence: TGTGCCAGCAGCTTAGCATGGGGACTAGCCAATGAGCAGTTCTTC. Translated: CASSLAWGLANEQFF.

Many counts were recorded for this clonotype. J is TRBJ1-2 and V is TRBV10-2, with unresolved D. Deletions cut 9 bases from V and 3 bases from J, with 14 bases between. The CDR3 spans 13 residues. CDR1 WSHSY and CDR2 SAAADI come from the germline V gene. The DNA of the CDR3 is TGCGCCAGTGCCGAGAGATCTGACTATGGCTACACCTTC. Translated, it gives CASAERSDYGYTF.

In its sample, this clonotype was seen many times. The V gene is TRBV6-1, the J gene TRBJ1-2; D not certain. Germline V gene data show CDR1 as MNHNS and CDR2 as SASEGT. Trimming removed 4 bases from V and 2 bases from J, with 8 bases in between. The CDR3 consists of 13 residues. The CDR3: CASSVEGNYGYTF. The CDR3 nucleotides read TGTGCCAGCAGTGTTGAAGGGAACTATGGCTACACCTTC.

The V and J genes are TRBV6-4 and TRBJ1-1, with unresolved D. The CDR3 sequence is 13 residues long. Trimming removed 5 bases from V and 3 bases from J, with 10 bases in between. CDR1 is MRHNA, CDR2 SNTAGT, per germline. CDR3 sequence: CASSRLVDTEAFF. DNA for the CDR3: TGTGCCAGCAGTAGGTTAGTCGACACTGAAGCTTTCTTT.